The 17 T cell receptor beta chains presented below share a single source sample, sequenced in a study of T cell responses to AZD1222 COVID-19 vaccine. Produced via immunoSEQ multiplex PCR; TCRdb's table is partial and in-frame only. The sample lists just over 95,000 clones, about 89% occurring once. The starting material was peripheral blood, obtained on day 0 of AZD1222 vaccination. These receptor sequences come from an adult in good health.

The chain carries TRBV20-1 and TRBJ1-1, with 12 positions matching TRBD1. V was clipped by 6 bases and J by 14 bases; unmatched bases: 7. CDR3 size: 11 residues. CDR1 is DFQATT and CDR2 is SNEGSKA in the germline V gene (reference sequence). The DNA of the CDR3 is TGCAGTGCCCCGGGACAGGGGGCGGCGTTCTTT. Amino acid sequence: CSAPGQGAAFF.

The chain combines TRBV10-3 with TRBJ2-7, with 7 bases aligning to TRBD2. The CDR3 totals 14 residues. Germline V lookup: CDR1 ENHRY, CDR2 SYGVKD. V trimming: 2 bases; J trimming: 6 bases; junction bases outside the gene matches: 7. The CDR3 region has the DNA TGTGCCATCAGTGAGCTTCTAGCGGTTCCCGAGCAGTACTTC. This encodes CAISELLAVPEQYF.

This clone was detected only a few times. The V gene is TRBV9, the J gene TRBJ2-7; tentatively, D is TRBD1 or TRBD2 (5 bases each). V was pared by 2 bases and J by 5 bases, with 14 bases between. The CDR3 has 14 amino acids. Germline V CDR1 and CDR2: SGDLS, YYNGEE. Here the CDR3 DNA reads TGTGCCAGCAGCGTGTGGGGTAGGGGAGACGAGCAGTACTTC. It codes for CASSVWGRGDEQYF.

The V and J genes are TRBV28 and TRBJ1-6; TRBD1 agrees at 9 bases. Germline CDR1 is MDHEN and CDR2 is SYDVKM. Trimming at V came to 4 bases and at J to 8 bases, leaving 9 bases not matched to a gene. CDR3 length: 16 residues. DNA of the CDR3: TGTGCCAGCAGTTCCCCGACAGGGGGGATGGATTCACCCCTCCACTTT. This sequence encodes CASSSPTGGMDSPLHF.

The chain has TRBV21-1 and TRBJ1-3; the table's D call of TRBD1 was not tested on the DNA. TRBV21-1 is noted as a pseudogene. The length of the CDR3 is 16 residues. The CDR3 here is CASTQGQDNSGNTIYF. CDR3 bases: TGTGCCAGCACCCAGGGACAGGACAACTCTGGAAACACCATATATTTT.

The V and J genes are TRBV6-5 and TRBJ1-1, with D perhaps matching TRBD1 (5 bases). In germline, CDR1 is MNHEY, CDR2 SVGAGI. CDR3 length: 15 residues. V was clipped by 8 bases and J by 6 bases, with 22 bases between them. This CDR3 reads CASGRQGWSRAEAFF. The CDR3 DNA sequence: TGTGCCAGCGGTAGGCAGGGATGGAGTAGGGCTGAAGCTTTCTTT.

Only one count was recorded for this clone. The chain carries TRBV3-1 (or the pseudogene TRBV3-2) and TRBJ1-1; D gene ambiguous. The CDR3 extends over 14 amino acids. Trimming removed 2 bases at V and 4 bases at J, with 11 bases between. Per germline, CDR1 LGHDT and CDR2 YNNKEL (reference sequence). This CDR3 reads CASSQQVRGTEAFF. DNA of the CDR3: TGTGCCAGCAGCCAACAGGTACGAGGCACTGAAGCTTTCTTT.

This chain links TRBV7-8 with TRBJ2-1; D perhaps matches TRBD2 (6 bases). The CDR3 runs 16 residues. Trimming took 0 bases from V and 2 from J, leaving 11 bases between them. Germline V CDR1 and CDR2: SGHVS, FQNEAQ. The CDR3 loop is CASSLAVLAAYNEQFF. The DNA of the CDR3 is TGTGCCAGCAGCTTAGCGGTACTAGCCGCCTACAATGAGCAGTTCTTC.

CDR3 DNA sequence: TGTGCCAGCAGCTTAGACAGGGGCAATCAGCCCCAGCATTTT. It yields the protein CASSLDRGNQPQHF. This chain joins TRBV7-2 and TRBJ1-5, with D possibly being TRBD1 (6 bases). Trimming took 1 base from V and 2 from J, leaving 6 bases between them. CDR1 is SGHTA and CDR2 is FQGNSA in the germline V gene. This CDR3 is 14 amino acids long.

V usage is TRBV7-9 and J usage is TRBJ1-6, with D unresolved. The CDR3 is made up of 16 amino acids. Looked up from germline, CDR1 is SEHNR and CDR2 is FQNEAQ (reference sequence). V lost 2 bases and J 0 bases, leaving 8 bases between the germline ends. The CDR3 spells CASSLRGGSYNSPLHF. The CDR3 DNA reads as TGTGCCAGCAGCTTACGAGGCGGCTCCTATAATTCACCCCTCCACTTT.

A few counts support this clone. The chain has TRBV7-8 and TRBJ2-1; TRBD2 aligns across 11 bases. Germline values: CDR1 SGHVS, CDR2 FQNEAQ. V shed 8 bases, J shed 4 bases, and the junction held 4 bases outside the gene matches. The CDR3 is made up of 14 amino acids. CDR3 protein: CASRSGGVYNEQFF. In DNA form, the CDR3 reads TGTGCCAGCCGTAGCGGGGGGGTTTACAATGAGCAGTTCTTC.

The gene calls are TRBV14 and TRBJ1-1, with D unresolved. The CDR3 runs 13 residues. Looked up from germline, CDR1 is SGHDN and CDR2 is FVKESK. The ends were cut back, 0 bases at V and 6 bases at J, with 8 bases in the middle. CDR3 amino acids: CASSQERNAEAFF. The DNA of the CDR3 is TGTGCCAGCAGCCAAGAAAGAAATGCTGAAGCTTTCTTT.

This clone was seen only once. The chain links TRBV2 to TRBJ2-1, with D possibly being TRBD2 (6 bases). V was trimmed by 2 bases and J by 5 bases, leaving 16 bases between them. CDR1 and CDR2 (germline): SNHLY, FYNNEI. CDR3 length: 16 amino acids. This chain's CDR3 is CASSEPGVITDNEQFF. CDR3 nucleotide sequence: TGTGCCAGCAGTGAACCGGGAGTGATAACGGACAATGAGCAGTTCTTC.

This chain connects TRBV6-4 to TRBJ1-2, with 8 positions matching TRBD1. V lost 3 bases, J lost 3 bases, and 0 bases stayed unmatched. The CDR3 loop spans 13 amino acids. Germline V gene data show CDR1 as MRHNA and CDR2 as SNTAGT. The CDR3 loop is CASSETGDYGYTF. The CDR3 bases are TGTGCCAGCAGTGAGACAGGGGACTATGGCTACACCTTC.

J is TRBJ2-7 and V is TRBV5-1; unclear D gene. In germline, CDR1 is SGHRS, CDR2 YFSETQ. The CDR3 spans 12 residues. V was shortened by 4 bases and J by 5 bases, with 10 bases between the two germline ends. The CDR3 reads CASSRRTDEQYF. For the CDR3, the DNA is TGCGCCAGCAGCCGTCGGACCGACGAGCAGTACTTC. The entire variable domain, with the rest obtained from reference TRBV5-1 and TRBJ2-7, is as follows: KAGVTQTPRYLIKTRGQQVTLSCSPISGHRSVSWYQQTPGQGLQFLFEYFSETQRNKGNFPGRFSGRQFSNSRSEMNVSTLELGDSALYLCASSRRTDEQYFGPGTRLTVT.

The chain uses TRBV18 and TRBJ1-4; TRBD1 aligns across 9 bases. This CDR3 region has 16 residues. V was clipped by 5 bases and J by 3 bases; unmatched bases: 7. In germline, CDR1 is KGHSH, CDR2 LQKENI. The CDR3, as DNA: TGTGCCAGCTCATCGGGACAGGGTCTGCCTAATGAAAAACTGTTTTTT. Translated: CASSSGQGLPNEKLFF.

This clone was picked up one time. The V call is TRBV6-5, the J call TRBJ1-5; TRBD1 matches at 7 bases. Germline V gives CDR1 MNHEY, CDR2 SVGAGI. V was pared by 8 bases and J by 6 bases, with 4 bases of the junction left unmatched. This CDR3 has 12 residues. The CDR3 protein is CASFDRAQPQHF. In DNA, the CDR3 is TGTGCCAGCTTCGACAGGGCTCAGCCCCAGCATTTT.